The 27 T cell receptor beta chains given below trace back to one sample, sequenced in a study of blood T cell repertoires in COVID-19. TCRdb's copy holds only in-frame clones and misses some; the assay was immunoSEQ multiplex PCR. Of under 55,000 clones in the sample, about nine tenths were seen once. What was sequenced was peripheral blood. Source of these receptors: a human donor in a cohort sampled during active COVID-19.

This clone has more than one count but fewer than ten. J is TRBJ2-2 and V is TRBV5-1; 9 positions match TRBD1. V dropped 4 bases and J dropped 4; count of bases not matched to a gene: 5. The CDR3 totals 15 residues. CDR1 and CDR2 from the germline V gene are SGHRS and YFSETQ. CDR3 in amino acids: CASSGGQGSTGELFF. In nucleotides, the CDR3 is TGCGCCAGCAGCGGGGGACAGGGTTCCACCGGGGAGCTGTTTTTT.

The J gene is TRBJ2-1, the V gene TRBV6-2 or TRBV6-3; TRBD1 matches 10 bases. The germline gives CDR1 MNHEY, CDR2 SVGEGT. This CDR3 is 16 amino acids long. V trimming: 3 bases; J trimming: 6 bases; junction bases outside the gene matches: 8. CDR3 protein: CASSYFDRGQGNEQFF. CDR3 nucleotide sequence: TGTGCCAGCAGTTATTTCGACAGGGGGCAAGGCAATGAGCAGTTCTTC.

About this clone: This sample also contains other DNA sequences that code for the same CDR3. This chain uses TRBV10-3 with TRBJ2-3; tentatively, D is TRBD1 (5 bases). This CDR3 is 14 amino acids long. Per the germline V gene, CDR1 is ENHRY and CDR2 is SYGVKD. With 6 bases removed from V and 3 bases from J, the gap between germline ends came to 13 bases. The CDR3 sequence is CAISGQGSTDTQYF. CDR3 in DNA: TGTGCCATCAGCGGTCAGGGTTCTACAGATACGCAGTATTTT.

The rearrangement uses TRBV16 and TRBJ1-1, with a tentative D call TRBD1 (6 bases). Germline CDR1 reads KGHSY; CDR2 reads FQNENV. V lost 3 bases to trimming and J lost 0 bases, with 17 bases between them. The CDR3 is made up of 17 amino acids. The DNA for the CDR3 is TGTGCCAGCAGCCAGTTAATTACGGGACAAATGAACACTGAAGCTTTCTTT. It translates to CASSQLITGQMNTEAFF.

J is TRBJ1-5 and V is TRBV27; D is uncertain. The length of the CDR3 is 14 residues. With 4 bases removed from V and 4 bases from J, the gap between germline ends came to 11 bases. Germline CDR1 reads MNHEY; CDR2 reads SMNVEV (reference sequence). CDR3 coding DNA: TGTGCCAGCAGTTCCCCAGGTAAAAATCAGCCCCAGCATTTT. This translates into CASSSPGKNQPQHF.

This chain links TRBV19 with TRBJ1-6; 8 bases line up with TRBD1. The germline gives CDR1 LNHDA, CDR2 SQIVND (reference sequence). Trimming at V came to 9 bases and at J to 8 bases, leaving 18 bases not matched to a gene. CDR3 length: 17 residues. This chain's CDR3 is CASRRKPGDRGYSPLHF. CDR3 nucleotide sequence: TGTGCCAGCCGAAGGAAGCCGGGAGACAGGGGTTATTCACCCCTCCACTTT.

The chain couples TRBV9 to TRBJ2-5, with D tentatively TRBD2 (7 bases). Looked up from germline, CDR1 is SGDLS and CDR2 is YYNGEE. The CDR3 is made up of 16 amino acids. Trimming took 3 bases from V and 0 from J, leaving 15 bases between them. The DNA of the CDR3 is TGTGCCAGCAGCGCTGGGGAGGGGACAAACCAAGAGACCCAGTACTTC. Amino acid sequence: CASSAGEGTNQETQYF. The full variable domain, in which reference TRBV9 and TRBJ2-5 provide the parts outside the CDR3, is DSGVTQTPKHLITATGQRVTLRCSPRSGDLSVYWYQQSLDQGLQFLIQYYNGEERAKGNILERFSAQQFPDLHSELNLSSLELGDSALYFCASSAGEGTNQETQYFGPGTRLLVL.

Comments on this clone: The sample has other DNA sequences that encode this CDR3 too. V usage is TRBV19 and J usage is TRBJ1-1, with a weak D call TRBD1 (6 bases). The CDR3 has 14 amino acids. Trimming took 3 bases from V and 0 from J, leaving 8 bases between them. Germline CDR1 reads LNHDA; CDR2 reads SQIVND (reference sequence). The CDR3: CASSITGMNTEAFF. DNA of the CDR3: TGTGCCAGTAGTATCACAGGGATGAACACTGAAGCTTTCTTT.

The CDR3 here is CASSQGLAGPPNTGELFF. DNA for the CDR3: TGTGCCAGCAGTCAGGGACTAGCGGGGCCCCCGAACACCGGGGAGCTGTTTTTT. V usage is TRBV27 and J usage is TRBJ2-2, with 13 bases lining up with TRBD2. V dropped 5 bases and J dropped 0; count of bases not matched to a gene: 6. This CDR3 has 18 residues. Germline V gene lookup returns CDR1 MNHEY and CDR2 SMNVEV (reference sequence).

The V gene is TRBV12-3 or TRBV12-4, the J gene TRBJ2-7; D ambiguous. CDR3 length: 13 residues. Between the trimmed V and J ends, which lost 3 bases and 3 bases, there was a span of 9 bases. CDR3 sequence: CASSLSRNYEQYF. The CDR3 DNA follows: TGTGCCAGCAGTTTGTCCAGGAACTACGAGCAGTACTTC.

The chain combines TRBV5-3 with TRBJ2-3, with D possibly matching TRBD2 (6 bases). TRBV5-3 is placed among ORFs of uncertain function. Trimming removed 3 bases at V and 2 bases at J, with 10 bases between. This CDR3 comprises 14 residues. The CDR3 loop is CARSSRGATDTQYF. The CDR3 DNA follows: TGTGCCAGAAGCTCGCGGGGAGCCACAGATACGCAGTATTTT.

This chain uses TRBV27 with TRBJ2-1, with 8 bases aligning to TRBD2. The CDR3 extends over 14 amino acids. V lost 4 bases to trimming and J lost 6 bases; unmatched junction nucleotides: 5. The germline gives CDR1 MNHEY, CDR2 SMNVEV (reference sequence). CDR3 residues: CASSSGGGRNEQFF. The CDR3 DNA follows: TGTGCCAGCAGTTCGGGGGGGGGCCGCAATGAGCAGTTCTTC.

The rearrangement uses TRBV4-3 and TRBJ1-2; the match to TRBD1 covers 7 bases. J was trimmed by 6 bases and V by 0 bases; bases with no gene match: 10. The CDR3 is 16 amino acids. Germline V gene sequence: CDR1 LGHNA, CDR2 YSLEER. The CDR3 spells CASSQDATGLVDGYTF. The CDR3 nucleotides are TGCGCCAGCAGCCAAGATGCGACAGGGCTTGTAGATGGCTACACCTTC.

The chain employs TRBV19 and TRBJ2-7, with 13 positions matching TRBD2. Unmatched junction bases numbered 8, after V lost 6 bases and J lost 3 bases. The CDR3 sequence is 16 residues long. Germline V lookup: CDR1 LNHDA, CDR2 SQIVND (reference sequence). CDR3 bases: TGTGCCAGTAGCGAAATGGGACTAGCGGGACTCTACGAGCAGTACTTC. This sequence encodes CASSEMGLAGLYEQYF.

This chain joins TRBV30 and TRBJ1-6; a weak D match, TRBD1 (5 bases). The CDR3 is made up of 14 amino acids. Germline CDR1 reads GTSNPN; CDR2 reads SVGIG (reference sequence). V lost 0 bases and J lost 8, with 11 bases in between. In DNA, the CDR3 is TGTGCCTGGAGTGTACAGGCAGGTCATTCACCCCTCCACTTT. It encodes CAWSVQAGHSPLHF.

On this clone: This sample also contains other DNA sequences that code for the same CDR3. The chain uses TRBV7-9 and TRBJ1-3; 8 bases align to TRBD1. Germline V CDR1 and CDR2: SEHNR, FQNEAQ (reference sequence). With V trimmed by 0 bases and J by 3 bases, 4 bases remained unmatched. The CDR3 spans 16 residues. The CDR3 reads CASSLAKTGVGNTIYF. In DNA, the CDR3 is TGTGCCAGCAGCTTAGCCAAGACAGGGGTTGGAAACACCATATATTTT. Variable domain in full (rest from reference TRBV7-9 and TRBJ1-3): DTGVSQNPRHKITKRGQNVTFRCDPISEHNRLYWYRQTLGQGPEFLTYFQNEAQLEKSRLLSDRFSAERPKGSFSTLEIQRTEQGDSAMYLCASSLAKTGVGNTIYFGEGSWLTVV.

This chain links TRBV5-1 with TRBJ2-5, with 7 bases identical to TRBD2. CDR1 is SGHRS, CDR2 YFSETQ, per germline. Losses at the gene ends were 4 bases for V and 4 bases for J; bases not matched to a gene: 13. This CDR3 is 16 amino acids long. The CDR3 nucleotides are TGCGCCAGCAGCGGACTACGGGGGGAGGCTGGAGAGACCCAGTACTTC. Translating gives CASSGLRGEAGETQYF.

The CDR3 reads CASSPDHMTSGEETQYF. CDR3 DNA sequence: TGTGCCAGCAGCCCTGACCACATGACTAGCGGGGAAGAGACCCAGTACTTC. The rearrangement uses TRBV13 and TRBJ2-5; TRBD2 matches at 11 bases. Germline V gene lookup returns CDR1 PRHDT and CDR2 FYEKMQ (reference sequence). CDR3 length equals 17 residues. V was pared by 5 bases and J by 3 bases, with 11 bases of the junction left unmatched.

The chain joins TRBV6-6 to TRBJ1-6; TRBD1 matches at 7 bases. Germline-derived CDR1 and CDR2 are MNHNY and SVGAGI (reference sequence). This CDR3 region has 16 residues. V was pared by 6 bases and J by 0 bases, with 5 bases of the junction left unmatched. CDR3 DNA sequence: TGTGCCAGCAGCGTAGACAGGGCCTCCTATAATTCACCCCTCCACTTT. This translates into CASSVDRASYNSPLHF.

The J gene is TRBJ2-3, the V gene TRBV18, with D hard to call. Germline V gene sequence: CDR1 KGHSH, CDR2 LQKENI. Trimming cost V 6 bases and J 4 bases, with 11 bases left between them. The CDR3 spans 13 residues. CDR3 DNA: TGTGCCAGCTCGTATGACACCCCAGATACGCAGTATTTT. It codes for CASSYDTPDTQYF.

The chain combines TRBV7-2 with TRBJ2-5; TRBD2 is a possible D gene (6 bases). The ends were cut back, 2 bases at V and 5 bases at J, with 15 bases in the middle. CDR3 length: 15 residues. CDR1 SGHTA and CDR2 FQGNSA come from the germline V gene. The CDR3 coding sequence is TGTGCCAGCAGCTTAACTGCCGGGAGACACGAGACCCAGTACTTC. Amino acid sequence: CASSLTAGRHETQYF.

The rearrangement links TRBV30 to TRBJ2-1, with TRBD2 as a possible D gene (6 bases). Between the trimmed V and J ends, which lost 4 bases and 0 bases, there was a span of 13 bases. There are 15 residues in the CDR3. Germline loops: CDR1 GTSNPN, CDR2 SVGIG (reference sequence). Here the CDR3 DNA reads TGTGCCTGGACGGTGGCGGGGAGCTCCTACAATGAGCAGTTCTTC. Its translation: CAWTVAGSSYNEQFF.

The rearrangement links TRBV4-3 to TRBJ1-5; unclear D gene. The germline V and J ends were trimmed by 0 bases and 7 bases, with 13 bases remaining between them. This CDR3 spans 15 amino acids. Germline loops: CDR1 LGHNA, CDR2 YSLEER. The CDR3 bases are TGCGCCAGCAGCCAAGATGTCGGGGAAGGGCAGCCCCAGCATTTT. Its protein is CASSQDVGEGQPQHF.

The genes are TRBV6-5 and TRBJ1-2; 7 bases line up with TRBD1. Germline V gives CDR1 MNHEY, CDR2 SVGAGI. The CDR3 sequence is 12 residues long. The J segment lost 8 bases and the V segment lost 7 bases, leaving 7 bases of the junction unmatched. CDR3 residues: CASMSRGHGYTF. The CDR3 DNA sequence: TGTGCCAGCATGAGTAGGGGGCACGGCTACACCTTC.

The chain couples TRBV24-1 to TRBJ2-1, with 8 bases matching TRBD1. Looked up from germline, CDR1 is KGHDR and CDR2 is SFDVKD. V lost 2 bases to trimming and J lost 6 bases; unmatched junction nucleotides: 5. CDR3 length: 15 residues. The CDR3 bases are TGTGCCACCAGTGATTCCGGACAGGGAAGCAATGAGCAGTTCTTC. It codes for CATSDSGQGSNEQFF.

The V gene is TRBV5-8, the J gene TRBJ2-6; D is undetermined. The germline V gene has CDR1 SGHTS and CDR2 YDEGEE. This CDR3 spans 16 amino acids. Trimming shortened V by 0 bases and J by 0 bases, and 7 bases separated the two germline ends. The CDR3 DNA sequence: TGTGCCAGCAGCTTGGGGAGTATCTCTGGGGCCAACGTCCTGACTTTC. Its translation: CASSLGSISGANVLTF.

The chain combines TRBV3-1 (or the pseudogene TRBV3-2) with TRBJ2-1; TRBD1 is a possible D gene (6 bases). The ends were cut back, 6 bases at V and 12 bases at J, with 21 bases in the middle. Germline V gives CDR1 LGHDT, CDR2 YNNKEL (reference sequence). The CDR3 has 14 amino acids. CDR3 DNA: TGTGCCAGCAGTCCCGAACATAATACAGGGTGGCAGTTCTTC. Translating it yields CASSPEHNTGWQFF.